Detailed here is one T cell receptor beta chain. Its antigen is currently unknown. The data stem from a study of vaccination effects on CD4 cells after COVID-19. Study-wide points: By a late point after vaccination, infection- and vaccine-induced clones had shrunk markedly through clonal contraction.

Germline V gives CDR1 LNHNV, CDR2 YYDKDF (reference sequence). The CDR3 spans 13 residues. V gave up 11 bases and J gave up 0 bases; unmatched junction bases: 5. ViraFEST used viral peptide pools to expand antigen-specific CD4+ T cells before sequencing. The culture ran for 10 to 11 days, and then CD4+ T cells were isolated. According to the study, vaccine recipients showed no prior SARS-CoV-2 infection and negative nucleocapsid antibodies. The method was immunoSEQ multiplex PCR; TCRdb's version includes in-frame clones alone and lacks a portion of them. The data show 30,000 or so clones, with about 63% seen just once and over 25% held by the top ten.

The material sequenced was CD4+ T cells from PBMCs cultured with HCoV-229E spike peptides, taken before COVID-19 vaccination. This receptor was identified in a human donor who received a COVID-19 vaccine. The V and J genes are TRBV15 and TRBJ2-3; 7 bases align to TRBD1. CDR3 nucleotide sequence: TGTGCCTCCCGGACAGGAAGCACAGATACGCAGTATTTT. As protein: CASRTGSTDTQYF. Based on the CDR3 plus reference TRBV15 and TRBJ2-3, the full variable domain is DAMVIQNPRYQVTQFGKPVTLSCSQTLNHNVMYWYQQKSSQAPKLLFHYYDKDFNNEADTPDNFQSRRPNTSFCFLDIRSPGLGDTAMYLCASRTGSTDTQYFGPGTRLTVL.